This T cell receptor (beta chain) derives from a study of blood T cells in healthy people across ages. V was shortened by 7 bases and J by 4 bases, with 19 bases between the two germline ends. Germline CDR1 is SGHRS and CDR2 is YFSETQ. The CDR3 loop spans 15 amino acids. Whole-study findings and limits: Long-lived donors exceeded aged donors in naive CD4+ cells and diversity. Older individuals had lower TCR beta diversity per million T cells (the decline was roughly linear).

Primers used in a second PCR of roughly 6 to 12 cycles were a sample-barcoded 5' primer and a J-beta primer mix. TCRdb passed the 5' RACE reads through MiXCR, listing each CDR3 protein once. The sample has some 860,000 distinct CDR3 sequences; around 50% are singletons. As for this clonotype: As yet, its antigen is unknown.

Sequenced material: blood. The sequence derives from a man in his forties in good health. This sequence joins TRBV5-1 and TRBJ2-3, with a tentative D call TRBD2 (6 bases). The DNA for the CDR3 is TGCGCCAGCTCCAGGGAGGCTAGCGCGTCAGATACGCAGTATTTT. It translates to CASSREASASDTQYF.